A single T cell receptor beta chain is shown here with its context. The TRB cDNA libraries were prepared by 5' RACE with UMI labels. Using the 5' RACE reads, TCRdb records one entry per CDR3 protein without DNA. This sample's table reports more than 45,000 distinct CDR3 sequences. The data belong to a study of CXCR3-negative and CXCR3-positive naive CD8 T cells. Germline loops: CDR1 MGHDK, CDR2 SYGVNS. The CDR3 runs to 20 residues. Sequencing was done on a sample of memory CD8+ T cells from blood. The chain links TRBV25-1 to TRBJ2-3; TCRdb outputs TRBD2, but without DNA this stays unchecked. The origin of this receptor is a human donor in good health. Some clones in this sample may be carry-over from other donors' samples. The CDR3 is CASSGLGSGGFEGKSDTQYF.